This TCR beta chain stems from a study of shared clonotypes between healthy human individuals. CDR3 length equals 16 residues. The assay was immunoSEQ multiplex PCR, and TCRdb's table has in-frame clones only and misses some. The profile shows around 240,000 clones, approximately 70% of them singletons. This chain joins TRBV1 and TRBJ1-4; the listed D gene, TRBD1, was not tested against the DNA. TRBV1 is given as a pseudogene. The specimen sequenced was memory CD4+ T cells sorted from blood. Specified subset: CD45RA-negative fraction. The receptor was isolated from a man aged 25 to 45 in good health. The DNA of the CDR3 is TGCACCAGCAGCCAAGCAGTAAGGGGGTCCGATGAAAAACTGTTTTTT. Translated: CTSSQAVRGSDEKLFF.